The 30 T cell receptor beta chains below come from one sample, sequenced in a study of T cell responses to AZD1222 COVID-19 vaccine (dated by TCRdb to about 2021). Library preparation was by the immunoSEQ multiplex PCR assay. The clones in this table, taken by TCRdb from immuneACCESS, are in-frame only. Not every clone is retained; where verified, under half of the shortfall comes from an unresolved V gene, and the cause of the rest is unknown. The sample has around 140,000 clones on record, about 92% of them singletons. About 9.1% of the sample is held by the ten biggest clonotypes. Taken with the paper, the label for time point translates to: baseline before first vaccination. Source: peripheral blood, taken on day 0 of AZD1222 vaccination. The receptors originated from an adult in good health.

The chain employs TRBV5-4 and TRBJ2-7; possible D gene TRBD1, 5 bases. CDR1 is SGHNT and CDR2 is YYREEE in the germline V gene (reference sequence). Trimming stripped 3 bases from V and 6 bases from J, with 10 bases between. This CDR3 is 12 amino acids long. CDR3 coding DNA: TGTGCCAGCAGCTCGCCCCAGGGCGAGCAGTACTTC. This codes for CASSSPQGEQYF.

This clone was counted a single time. The CDR3 region has the DNA TGTGCCATCAGGGATTTCTACGGCTACACCTTC. Protein sequence: CAIRDFYGYTF. The chain joins TRBV10-3 to TRBJ1-2; unclear D gene. The germline V and J ends were trimmed by 6 bases and 8 bases, with 10 bases remaining between them. Germline CDR1 and CDR2: ENHRY and SYGVKD. The CDR3 length is 11 residues.

With respect to this clone: The limits of the CDR3 on the DNA are not certain, so only TCRdb's listed CDR3 is given. This sequence joins TRBV5-5 and TRBJ1-3. Counting both end residues, the CDR3 totals 20 amino acids. CDR1 is SGHKS and CDR2 is YYEKEE in the germline V gene (reference sequence). This CDR3 reads CASSSGPSGRGQERGNTIYF.

This chain links TRBV6-1 with TRBJ1-3; D gene uncertain. V was shortened by 2 bases and J by 2 bases, with 16 bases between the two germline ends. CDR1 is MNHNS, CDR2 SASEGT, per germline. CDR3 length equals 17 residues. The CDR3 DNA reads as TGTGCCAGCAGTGAATTCCTCTACGCACGGGCTGGAAACACCATATATTTT. The encoded protein is CASSEFLYARAGNTIYF.

The rearrangement joins TRBV7-9 to TRBJ2-3; D might be TRBD2 (5 bases). Germline loops: CDR1 SEHNR, CDR2 FQNEAQ (reference sequence). There are 16 residues in the CDR3. Trimming shortened V by 2 bases and J by 0 bases, and 12 bases separated the two germline ends. The CDR3 region has the DNA TGTGCCAGCAGCTTAATCTTACTAGGGAGCACAGATACGCAGTATTTT. Translation gives CASSLILLGSTDTQYF.

The chain carries TRBV19 and TRBJ2-7, with TRBD1 identical over 7 bases. Germline loops: CDR1 LNHDA, CDR2 SQIVND (reference sequence). With 4 bases clipped from V and 3 bases from J, the junction kept 9 bases outside the gene matches. The CDR3 loop spans 15 amino acids. The DNA for the CDR3 is TGTGCCAGTAGTAAAGGGGACAGCTTCCTCTACGAGCAGTACTTC. Translated, it gives CASSKGDSFLYEQYF.

This chain connects TRBV30 to TRBJ1-4; D perhaps matches TRBD1 (5 bases). Trimming took 5 bases from V and 8 from J, leaving 12 bases between them. Germline V CDR1 and CDR2: GTSNPN, SVGIG (reference sequence). The CDR3 runs to 12 residues. This chain's CDR3 is CAWGGAGEKLFF. Here the CDR3 DNA reads TGTGCCTGGGGCGGGGCCGGGGAAAAACTGTTTTTT.

The V and J genes are TRBV7-9 and TRBJ1-2; D is possibly TRBD1 (6 bases). This CDR3 is 13 amino acids long. V lost 3 bases and J lost 2, with 7 bases in between. Germline V CDR1 and CDR2: SEHNR, FQNEAQ (reference sequence). The CDR3 bases are TGTGCCAGCAGCTTCGACAGGAACTATGGCTACACCTTC. Its protein is CASSFDRNYGYTF.

CDR3 nucleotide sequence: TGTGCCAGCAGCTGGGGTAGCGGGGGGGCTTTTAACGGCGAGCAGTACTTC. As protein: CASSWGSGGAFNGEQYF. This chain joins TRBV7-2 and TRBJ2-7; 11 nucleotides agree with TRBD2. The CDR3 totals 17 residues. The V segment lost 4 bases and the J segment 6 bases; nucleotides outside the gene matches: 14. CDR1 is SGHTA, CDR2 FQGNSA, per germline.

The chain couples TRBV30 to TRBJ1-1, with D unresolved. V was pared by 0 bases and J by 0 bases, with 8 bases between. The length of the CDR3 is 14 residues. Germline V gives CDR1 GTSNPN, CDR2 SVGIG (reference sequence). CDR3 coding DNA: TGTGCCTGGAGTGTAGGCGGACTGAACACTGAAGCTTTCTTT. As protein: CAWSVGGLNTEAFF.

The V and J genes are TRBV7-8 and TRBJ2-7, with D tentatively TRBD1 (7 bases). The V gene lost 1 base and the J gene lost 5 bases, with 12 bases spanning the gap. From germline, CDR1 is SGHVS and CDR2 FQNEAQ. The CDR3 extends over 14 amino acids. CDR3 in amino acids: CASSLVAGGNEQYF. CDR3 nucleotide sequence: TGTGCCAGCAGCTTAGTTGCAGGGGGGAACGAGCAGTACTTC.

The chain couples TRBV19 to TRBJ1-2, with D possibly TRBD1 on 5 matching bases. Between the trimmed V and J ends, which lost 10 bases and 2 bases, there was a span of 8 bases. Germline V gives CDR1 LNHDA, CDR2 SQIVND (reference sequence). The CDR3 runs to 11 residues. Here the CDR3 DNA reads TGTGCCATAGGGGCCAACTATGGCTACACCTTC. Its protein product is CAIGANYGYTF.

The chain employs TRBV6-6 and TRBJ2-1; 7 nucleotides match TRBD1. Germline assignment: CDR1 MNHNY and CDR2 SVGAGI (reference sequence). CDR3 length equals 14 residues. Unmatched junction bases numbered 7, after V lost 4 bases and J lost 7 bases. The DNA for the CDR3 is TGTGCCAGCAGTTTCGACAGGGAAGGGAATGAGCAGTTCTTC. This sequence encodes CASSFDREGNEQFF.

The rearrangement links TRBV4-1 to TRBJ1-5; a possible D gene is TRBD1 (6 bases). The ends were cut back, 3 bases at V and 6 bases at J, with 18 bases in the middle. In germline, CDR1 is MGHRA, CDR2 YSYEKL. This CDR3 has 16 residues. In DNA form, the CDR3 reads TGCGCCAGCAGCCATATTTGGACAGTGGGGGGTCAGCCCCAGCATTTT. It encodes CASSHIWTVGGQPQHF.

This chain links TRBV7-9 with TRBJ2-3; perhaps TRBD2 as D (5 bases). The CDR3 consists of 16 residues. Germline values: CDR1 SEHNR, CDR2 FQNEAQ (reference sequence). Trimming removed 3 bases at V and 0 bases at J, with 13 bases between. CDR3 nucleotides: TGTGCCAGCAGCTTGTTGTCAGGACTGAGCACAGATACGCAGTATTTT. This encodes CASSLLSGLSTDTQYF. The full variable domain, with the rest looked up from reference TRBV7-9 and TRBJ2-3, is DTGVSQNPRHKITKRGQNVTFRCDPISEHNRLYWYRQTLGQGPEFLTYFQNEAQLEKSRLLSDRFSAERPKGSFSTLEIQRTEQGDSAMYLCASSLLSGLSTDTQYFGPGTRLTVL.

The chain is built from TRBV28 and TRBJ2-3; TRBD1 agrees at 7 bases. The V gene end was trimmed by 5 bases and the J gene end by 4 bases; junction bases not matched to a gene: 15. Germline V gene data show CDR1 as MDHEN and CDR2 as SYDVKM. The CDR3 is made up of 17 amino acids. The CDR3 spells CASSPPTGTVPSDTQYF. The DNA for the CDR3 is TGTGCCAGCAGTCCACCCACCGGGACAGTTCCATCAGATACGCAGTATTTT.

The V and J genes are TRBV18 and TRBJ1-2; 7 nucleotides align to TRBD1. Germline CDR1 is KGHSH and CDR2 is LQKENI. After removal of 1 base from V and 4 bases from J, the junction contained 6 bases not matched to a gene. The CDR3 covers 15 residues. CDR3 loop: CASSPRTTGLYGYTF. In DNA form, the CDR3 reads TGTGCCAGCTCACCACGGACGACAGGGCTCTATGGCTACACCTTC.

The J gene is TRBJ1-1, the V gene TRBV6-2 or TRBV6-3; D unresolved. Germline assignment: CDR1 MNHEY and CDR2 SVGEGT. V dropped 6 bases and J dropped 8 bases, with 10 bases sitting between them. The CDR3 is 11 residues long. The CDR3 sequence: CASSHGVEAFF. The CDR3 DNA reads as TGTGCCAGCAGCCATGGGGTAGAAGCTTTCTTT.

The chain joins TRBV9 to TRBJ1-2; D is ambiguous. CDR1 is SGDLS and CDR2 is YYNGEE in the germline V gene. V lost 3 bases and J 3 bases, leaving 15 bases between the germline ends. The CDR3 loop spans 15 amino acids. DNA of the CDR3: TGTGCCAGCAGCGAGTCCGGGATATTCGACTATGGCTACACCTTC. It translates to CASSESGIFDYGYTF.

V usage is TRBV5-5 and J usage is TRBJ1-4, with 9 positions matching TRBD1. Germline assignment: CDR1 SGHKS and CDR2 YYEKEE (reference sequence). After removal of 4 bases from V and 8 bases from J, the junction contained 9 bases not matched to a gene. CDR3 length equals 15 residues. The CDR3 loop is CASSGYGTGKEKLFF. CDR3 coding DNA: TGTGCCAGCAGCGGCTACGGGACAGGGAAGGAAAAACTGTTTTTT.

The chain employs TRBV2 and TRBJ2-3, with 8 bases that match TRBD1. The CDR3 spans 14 residues. Trimming removed 6 bases from V and 6 bases from J; junction bases left unmatched: 8. The V gene's germline CDR1 is SNHLY and CDR2 FYNNEI. CDR3 loop: CASRQGELGDTQYF. The CDR3 DNA sequence: TGTGCCAGCAGACAGGGGGAGTTGGGGGATACGCAGTATTTT.

This chain joins TRBV7-2 and TRBJ1-6; D is unresolved. Germline assignment: CDR1 SGHTA and CDR2 FQGNSA. The CDR3 consists of 13 residues. V was cut by 1 base and J by 10 bases, with 8 bases left in between. CDR3 protein: CASSLVGSSPLHF. The CDR3 DNA sequence: TGTGCCAGCAGCTTAGTGGGTAGCTCACCCCTCCACTTT.

The chain has TRBV19 and TRBJ1-2, with TRBD1 matching 9 bases. CDR1 and CDR2 from the germline V gene are LNHDA and SQIVND (reference sequence). Trimming at V came to 5 bases and at J to 7 bases, leaving 17 bases not matched to a gene. The CDR3 runs to 17 residues. The CDR3: CASSHPGQGLLVAGYTF. Here the CDR3 DNA reads TGTGCCAGTAGTCATCCGGGACAGGGACTACTAGTTGCTGGCTACACCTTC.

The chain is built from TRBV6-4 and TRBJ2-2, with 8 bases fitting TRBD1. The V gene end was trimmed by 3 bases and the J gene end by 5 bases; junction bases not matched to a gene: 2. This CDR3 has 14 residues. CDR1 and CDR2 (germline): MRHNA, SNTAGT. CDR3 in amino acids: CASSEDRETGELFF. CDR3 coding DNA: TGTGCCAGCAGTGAGGACAGGGAAACCGGGGAGCTGTTTTTT.

The J gene is TRBJ1-4, the V gene TRBV5-1; D might be TRBD1 (6 bases). Germline V CDR1 and CDR2: SGHRS, YFSETQ. This CDR3 is built from 14 residues. V lost 0 bases to trimming and J lost 8 bases, with 11 bases between them. In DNA, the CDR3 is TGCGCCAGCAGCTTGGGGGACACTAGAGAAAAACTGTTTTTT. Protein sequence: CASSLGDTREKLFF.

This chain joins TRBV4-2 and TRBJ1-2; D is undetermined. Germline CDR1 and CDR2: LGHNA and YNFKEQ. The CDR3 is 14 residues long. V dropped 4 bases and J dropped 5 bases, with 14 bases sitting between them. In nucleotides, the CDR3 is TGTGCCAGCAGCCCAGGTGTGGCAGTTTATGGCTACACCTTC. As protein: CASSPGVAVYGYTF.

The gene calls are TRBV30 and TRBJ1-1; TRBD1 aligns across 10 bases. The CDR3 runs 14 residues. Germline CDR1 reads GTSNPN; CDR2 reads SVGIG (reference sequence). Losses at the gene ends were 5 bases for V and 0 bases for J; bases not matched to a gene: 3. The CDR3: CAWGDRGMNTEAFF. CDR3 nucleotide sequence: TGTGCCTGGGGGGACAGGGGCATGAACACTGAAGCTTTCTTT.

Here the CDR3 DNA reads TGTGCCCAGACAGGGCCCACCGACACTGAAGCTTTCTTT. Protein: CAQTGPTDTEAFF. The chain couples TRBV30 to TRBJ1-1, with TRBD1 matching over 7 bases. The CDR3 is made up of 13 amino acids. Germline CDR1 and CDR2: GTSNPN and SVGIG (reference sequence). The V gene end was trimmed by 8 bases and the J gene end by 3 bases; junction bases not matched to a gene: 9.

The CDR3 nucleotides are TGTGCCAGCAGTCGTACGGGGGCAGATGAAAAACTGTTTTTT. The encoded protein is CASSRTGADEKLFF. The rearrangement uses TRBV6-6 and TRBJ1-4, with a weak D call TRBD1 (6 bases). The V and J ends lost 5 bases and 6 bases respectively, with 13 bases between them. This CDR3 spans 14 amino acids. Germline CDR1 MNHNY, CDR2 SVGAGI (reference sequence).

This clone was observed once. The chain is built from TRBV30 and TRBJ2-2; no definite D call. Trimming left V 4 bases short and J 7 bases short, with 7 bases between. CDR3 length: 11 amino acids. Germline assignment: CDR1 GTSNPN and CDR2 SVGIG (reference sequence). CDR3 region: CAWKGYGELFF. The CDR3 coding sequence is TGTGCCTGGAAAGGGTACGGGGAGCTGTTTTTT. The entire variable domain, with the rest obtained from reference TRBV30 and TRBJ2-2, is as follows: SQTIHQWPATLVQPVGSPLSLECTVEGTSNPNLYWYRQAAGRGLQLLFYSVGIGQISSEVPQNLSASRPQDRQFILSSKKLLLSDSGFYLCAWKGYGELFFGEGSRLTVL.